A selection of T cell receptor beta chains follows, all from one sample in a study of cytomegalovirus exposure and HLA in healthy donors. Measured with immunoSEQ multiplex PCR; TCRdb has only the in-frame clones, and not every one. The sample lists around 190,000 clones; 85% were seen once. Sequencing was carried out using PBMCs. The source is a man younger than 35 in good health and CMV-seropositive. Both conserved end residues are part of each CDR3. The D gene is left open where the match is weak. A clone size is listed for some rows: how often the clone was seen (once, few, many), or a class if it is expanded.

v_gene	abundance	d_gene	j_gene	CDR3nt	CDR3aa
TRBV13	-	TRBD1	TRBJ2-1	TGTGCCAGCAGCCCGGACAGGGGCCCGTGGAATGAGCAGTTCTTC	CASSPDRGPWNEQFF
TRBV28	-	-	TRBJ1-1	TGTGCCAGCAGTTTATCGGGTGAGACTGAAGCTTTCTTT	CASSLSGETEAFF
TRBV19	-	-	TRBJ2-7	TGTGCCAGTAGTCACGGGGGAGCCTCCTACGAGCAGTACTTC	CASSHGGASYEQYF
TRBV6-1	-	TRBD1	TRBJ2-7	TGTGCCAGCAGCCAAAGACAGGGGGGAAACGAGCAGTACTTC	CASSQRQGGNEQYF
TRBV19	-	TRBD1	TRBJ1-2	TGTGCCAGTAGTAAACAGGGGTCCGATGGCTACACCTTC	CASSKQGSDGYTF
TRBV27	-	-	TRBJ2-1	TGTGCCAGCAGCCCCTTGACAGCCCACGGTACCTACAATGAGCAGTTCTTC	CASSPLTAHGTYNEQFF
TRBV12-2	-	-	TRBJ2-6	TGTGCAAGTCGCTTACCCTATACTAGCCTAATAAGCTCTGGGGCCAACGTCCTGACTTTC	CASRLPYTSLISSGANVLTF
TRBV28	few	-	TRBJ1-1	TGTGCCAGCAGTTTGCGAGGTGAAGCTTTCTTT	CASSLRGEAFF
TRBV2	-	TRBD1	TRBJ2-7	TGTGCCAGCCGGGACAGGGAAGGTCGGCAGTACTTC	CASRDREGRQYF
TRBV30	-	TRBD1	TRBJ2-7	TGTGCCTGGAGTACAGGGGACGAGCAGTACTTC	CAWSTGDEQYF
TRBV19	-	TRBD1	TRBJ2-3	TGTGCCAGTAGCAGGACAGGGGTTGGTGTGGCAGATACGCAGTATTTT	CASSRTGVGVADTQYF
TRBV28	-	TRBD1	TRBJ2-5	TGTGCCAGCAGTTTGGGGGGCAGGGGGCGAGAGACCCAGTACTTC	CASSLGGRGRETQYF
TRBV9	-	-	TRBJ1-1	TGTGCCAGCAGCGTAGTCGGCAGGGCAACTGAAGCTTTCTTT	CASSVVGRATEAFF
TRBV28	-	TRBD1	TRBJ2-7	TGTGCCAGCAGTCTTCCCGGGACAGGGACCTACGAGCAGTACTTC	CASSLPGTGTYEQYF
TRBV7-2	-	-	TRBJ1-5	TGTGCCAGCAGCTTAGGGACAAGGGAAGGACAGCCCCAGCATTTT	CASSLGTREGQPQHF
TRBV5-4	-	-	TRBJ1-5	TGTGCCAGCAGCTCTTACGGGGATGGCAATCAGCCCCAGCATTTT	CASSSYGDGNQPQHF